This T cell receptor beta chain appears in the sequencing data of a study of beta chain features in type 1 diabetes. Overall study findings and caveats: There was a moderate but significant shortening of TCRB CDR3s in all four CD4+ subsets of Type 1 diabetes patients.

Isolated RNA was reverse transcribed in full, so expressed TCRB transcripts were sequenced. Sequenced by immunoSEQ multiplex PCR; TCRdb stores in-frame clones only, minus some. The sample gives approximately 250,000 clones, over 12% of which show up once; roughly 0.024% is in the top ten. This clone was detected only a few times. As yet, its antigen is unknown. The length of the CDR3 is 16 residues. Germline CDR1 is MGHRA and CDR2 is YSYEKL. V gave up 4 bases and J gave up 1 base; unmatched junction bases: 6. Over 95% purity was reached by all sorted populations. The sample consisted of naive CD4+ T cells from blood. The V and J genes are TRBV4-1 and TRBJ2-5; 10 bases fit TRBD1. This clonotype was sampled from a middle-aged woman in good health. The CDR3 reads CASSPGDRGVQETQYF. The CDR3 DNA follows: TGCGCCAGCAGCCCAGGGGACAGGGGCGTCCAAGAGACCCAGTACTTC.